The 9 T cell receptor beta chains below come from one sample, sequenced in a study of blood T cell repertoires in COVID-19. TCRdb's table, derived via immunoSEQ multiplex PCR, lists solely in-frame clones and lacks some. The data contain about 150,000 clones, approximately 89% of them singletons. Source material: peripheral blood. The receptors come from a human donor in a cohort sampled during active COVID-19.

The V gene is TRBV4-1, the J gene TRBJ1-1; 12 bases fit TRBD1. The CDR3 sequence is 19 residues long. V lost 4 bases, J lost 0 bases, and 12 bases stayed unmatched. From germline, CDR1 is MGHRA and CDR2 YSYEKL. This CDR3 reads CASSLTAGQGAIMNTEAFF. CDR3 coding DNA: TGCGCCAGCAGCCTAACTGCGGGACAGGGGGCCATCATGAACACTGAAGCTTTCTTT.

The chain joins TRBV24-1 to TRBJ1-1; TRBD1 aligns across 7 bases. Losses at the gene ends were 0 bases for V and 5 bases for J; bases not matched to a gene: 5. This CDR3 region has 15 residues. Germline V gene data show CDR1 as KGHDR and CDR2 as SFDVKD. The CDR3 sequence: CATSDLRQGGTEAFF. The CDR3, as DNA: TGTGCCACCAGTGATTTGCGACAGGGCGGGACTGAAGCTTTCTTT.

This clone was found once. This chain uses TRBV11-1 with TRBJ2-2, with TRBD2 identical over 7 bases. This CDR3 is 14 amino acids long. The V segment lost 8 bases and the J segment 3 bases; nucleotides outside the gene matches: 6. Germline V lookup: CDR1 SGHAT, CDR2 FQDESV (reference sequence). As DNA, the CDR3 is TGTGCCAGCGGCCGGGGAGGGTACACCGGGGAGCTGTTTTTT. Protein: CASGRGGYTGELFF.

This sequence joins TRBV18 and TRBJ2-5; 14 nucleotides match TRBD2. Trimming took 5 bases from V and 5 from J; bases not matched to a gene: 4. The germline CDR1 and CDR2 sequences are KGHSH and LQKENI. This CDR3 region has 15 residues. The CDR3 nucleotides read TGTGCCAGCTCAACGAGGACTAGCGGGGGGGAGACCCAGTACTTC. It specifies CASSTRTSGGETQYF.

To note about this clone: This CDR3 is also generated by other DNA sequences in the sample. This chain connects TRBV5-4 to TRBJ2-3, with 8 positions matching TRBD2. The CDR3 runs to 15 residues. Germline CDR1 reads SGHNT; CDR2 reads YYREEE (reference sequence). With V trimmed by 4 bases and J by 6 bases, 10 bases remained unmatched. Written as DNA, the CDR3 is TGTGCCAGCAGCGCCGGGACTAGAAATGCCGATACGCAGTATTTT. Protein sequence: CASSAGTRNADTQYF.

The chain uses TRBV2 and TRBJ2-5; D is undetermined. The CDR3 has 14 amino acids. Trimming took 4 bases from V and 3 from J, leaving 12 bases between them. Germline values: CDR1 SNHLY, CDR2 FYNNEI. CDR3 sequence (DNA): TGTGCCAGCAGTGTCGAACAAGGAGAAGAGACCCAGTACTTC. The encoded protein is CASSVEQGEETQYF.

The chain links TRBV7-9 to TRBJ2-7; 7 bases match TRBD2. The CDR3 runs 14 residues. The ends lost 4 bases at V and 4 bases at J; junction bases unmatched: 7. Germline CDR1 is SEHNR and CDR2 is FQNEAQ (reference sequence). The CDR3 DNA sequence: TGTGCCAGCAGCTCGGGGAGGGGCGAGTACGAGCAGTACTTC. This gives the protein CASSSGRGEYEQYF.

The V and J genes are TRBV5-1 and TRBJ2-5; 9 bases match TRBD2. CDR3 length: 17 amino acids. V lost 0 bases and J lost 7; bases outside the gene matches: 13. CDR1 and CDR2 (germline): SGHRS, YFSETQ. The CDR3 here is CASSLEVLAGQFGTQYF. CDR3 nucleotide sequence: TGCGCCAGCAGCTTGGAAGTCCTAGCGGGGCAGTTTGGGACCCAGTACTTC.

The chain recombines TRBV5-1 with TRBJ2-2; 8 bases are shared with TRBD2. J gave up 5 bases and V 0 bases, and 3 bases lay outside the gene matches. CDR1 is SGHRS and CDR2 is YFSETQ in the germline V gene. This CDR3 region has 15 residues. For the CDR3, the DNA is TGCGCCAGCAGCTTGGTACGGGAGGGAACCGGGGAGCTGTTTTTT. This translates into CASSLVREGTGELFF. The full variable domain, its missing parts supplied by reference TRBV5-1 and TRBJ2-2, is KAGVTQTPRYLIKTRGQQVTLSCSPISGHRSVSWYQQTPGQGLQFLFEYFSETQRNKGNFPGRFSGRQFSNSRSEMNVSTLELGDSALYLCASSLVREGTGELFFGEGSRLTVL.